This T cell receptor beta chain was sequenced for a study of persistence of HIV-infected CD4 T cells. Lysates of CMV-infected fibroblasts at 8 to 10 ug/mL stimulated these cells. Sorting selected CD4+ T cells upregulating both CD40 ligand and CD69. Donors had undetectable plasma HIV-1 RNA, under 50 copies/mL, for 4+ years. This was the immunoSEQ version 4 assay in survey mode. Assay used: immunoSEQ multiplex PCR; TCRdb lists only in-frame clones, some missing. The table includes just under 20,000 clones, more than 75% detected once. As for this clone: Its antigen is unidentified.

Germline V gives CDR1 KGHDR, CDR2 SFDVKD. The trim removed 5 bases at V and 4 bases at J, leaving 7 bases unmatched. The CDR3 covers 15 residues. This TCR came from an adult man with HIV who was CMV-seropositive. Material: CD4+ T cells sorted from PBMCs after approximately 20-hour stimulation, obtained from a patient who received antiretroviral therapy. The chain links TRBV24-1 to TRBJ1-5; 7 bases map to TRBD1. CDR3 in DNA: TGTGCCACCAGTGTGGGAGGGGGCACAAATCAGCCCCAGCATTTT. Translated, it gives CATSVGGGTNQPQHF.